The rows below give T cell receptor beta chains drawn from one sample of a study of T cell responses to AZD1222 COVID-19 vaccine. Clones were read by immunoSEQ multiplex PCR, and TCRdb kept only the in-frame ones, dropping some. The table lists 120,000 to 150,000 clones, about 87% of them singletons, with approximately 3.6% in the top ten. The sample consisted of peripheral blood, taken on day 0 of MenACWY control vaccination. These receptors came from an adult in good health. The conserved cysteine and the conserved F or W are not part of the CDR3 here. Fields, in order: CDR3 length, V gene, J gene, CDR3 protein.

13,TRBV7-9,TRBJ1-1,ASSLAGTAGTEAF
12,TRBV25-1,TRBJ2-7,ATYWDRGSIEQY
12,TRBV5-1,TRBJ1-5,ASSLGGVAQPQH
13,TRBV2,TRBJ2-7,ASSVSGGSSYEQY
12,TRBV4-3,TRBJ2-7,ASSPSTGRYEQY
14,TRBV9,TRBJ2-5,ASSVGGGRIQETQY
11,TRBV10-2,TRBJ1-1,ASSEQGNTEAF
12,TRBV11-3,TRBJ2-5,ASSPFGGRETQY
13,TRBV10-3,TRBJ1-1,AISDLQGKNTEAF
10,TRBV2,TRBJ2-7,ASRDNSYEQY
12,TRBV3-1/TRBV3-2,TRBJ2-3,ASSQDQGTDTQY
11,TRBV2,TRBJ2-1,ASIEGRDNEQF
13,TRBV7-2,TRBJ2-1,ASSSTLGSGGPKF
9,TRBV25-1,TRBJ1-6,ASSDRWTLH
12,TRBV10-3,TRBJ1-4,AISGTGGNEKLF
12,TRBV7-2,TRBJ1-2,ASSRDRVSYGYT
14,TRBV30,TRBJ2-5,AWSQGSGGVWETQY
12,TRBV7-3,TRBJ2-5,ASSLDSGVETQY
9,TRBV28,TRBJ1-1,ATRTGTEAF
16,TRBV7-2,TRBJ1-3,ASSLGGGVPHSGNTIY
12,TRBV24-1,TRBJ2-3,ATGTSGRTDTQY
12,TRBV7-9,TRBJ1-2,ASSYRGTEGGYT
12,TRBV28,TRBJ1-1,ASSPRGQDTEAF
12,TRBV7-9,TRBJ1-1,ASSHEDGNTEAF
14,TRBV7-3,TRBJ2-3,ASSLIFWEKGGTQY
13,TRBV5-1,TRBJ2-2,ASSLMGQGTGELF
13,TRBV28,TRBJ2-7,ASSLRGRGPSEQY
13,TRBV4-2,TRBJ2-7,ASSQLQGSSYEQY
11,TRBV29-1,TRBJ2-3,SVGGTEHDTQY
13,TRBV19,TRBJ2-3,ASSRFTGVTDTQY
11,TRBV11-3,TRBJ2-5,ASSPAQSETQY
14,TRBV5-1,TRBJ1-3,ASSWGQRDSGNTIY
10,TRBV6-5,TRBJ1-2,ASSPNIGGYT
14,TRBV5-1,TRBJ1-2,ASSPDPIVQGYGYT
13,TRBV2,TRBJ1-5,ASSERQGFSQPQH
10,TRBV30,TRBJ2-7,AWSAQGAEQY
12,TRBV19,TRBJ1-2,ASNGRGLSYGYT